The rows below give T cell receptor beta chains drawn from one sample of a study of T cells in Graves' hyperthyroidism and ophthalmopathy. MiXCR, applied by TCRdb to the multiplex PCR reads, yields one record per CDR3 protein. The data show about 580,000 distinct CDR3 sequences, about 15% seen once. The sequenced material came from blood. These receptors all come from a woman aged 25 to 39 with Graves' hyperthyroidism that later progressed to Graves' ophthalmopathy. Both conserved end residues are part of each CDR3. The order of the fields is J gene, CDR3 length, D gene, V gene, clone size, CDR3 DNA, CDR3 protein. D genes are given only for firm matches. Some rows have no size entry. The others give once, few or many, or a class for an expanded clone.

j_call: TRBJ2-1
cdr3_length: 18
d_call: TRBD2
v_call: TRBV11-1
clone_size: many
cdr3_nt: TGTGCCAGCAGTTACTTCTCGACCGGGACTAGCGGGCCGGATGAGCAGTTCTTC
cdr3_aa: CASSYFSTGTSGPDEQFF

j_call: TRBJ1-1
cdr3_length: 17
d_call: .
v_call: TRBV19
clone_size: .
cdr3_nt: TGTGCCAGTAGTAAGTCCGGTGCGGGGGTGGTCGGCACTGAAGCTTTCTTT
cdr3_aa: CASSKSGAGVVGTEAFF

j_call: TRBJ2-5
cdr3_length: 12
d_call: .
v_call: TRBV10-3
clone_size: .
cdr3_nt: TGTGCCATCAGTGACCCTCGGGAGACCCAGTACTTC
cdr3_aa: CAISDPRETQYF

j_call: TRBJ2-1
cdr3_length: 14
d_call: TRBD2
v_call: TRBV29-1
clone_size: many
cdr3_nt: TGCAGCGTGGGAGCTAGCGGGTCATACAATGAGCAGTTCTTC
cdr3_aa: CSVGASGSYNEQFF

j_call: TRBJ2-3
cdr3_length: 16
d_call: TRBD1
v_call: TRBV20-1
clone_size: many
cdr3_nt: TGCAGTGCTAGAGGGGCCCAGGGGGCGCTGACAGATACGCAGTATTTT
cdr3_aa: CSARGAQGALTDTQYF

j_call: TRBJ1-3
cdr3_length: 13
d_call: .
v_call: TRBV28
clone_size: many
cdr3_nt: TGTGCCAGCAGTTTCCCCTCTGGAAACACCATATATTTT
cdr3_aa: CASSFPSGNTIYF

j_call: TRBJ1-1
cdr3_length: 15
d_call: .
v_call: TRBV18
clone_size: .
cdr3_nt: TGTGCCAGCTCGCCTAGGCTTACAGCGAACACTGAAGCTTTCTTT
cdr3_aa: CASSPRLTANTEAFF

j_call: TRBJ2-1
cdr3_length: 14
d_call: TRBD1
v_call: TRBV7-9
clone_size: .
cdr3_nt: TGTGCCAGCAGTCCACAGGGGATCTGGAATGAGCAGTTCTTC
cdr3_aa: CASSPQGIWNEQFF

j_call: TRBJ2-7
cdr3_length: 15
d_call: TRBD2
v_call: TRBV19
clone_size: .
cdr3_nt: TGTGCCAGTAGTCGCGGGGGGACAAAACCCTACGAGCAGTACTTC
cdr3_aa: CASSRGGTKPYEQYF

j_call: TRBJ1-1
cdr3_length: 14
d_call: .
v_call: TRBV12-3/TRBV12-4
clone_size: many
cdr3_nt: TGTGCCAGCAGTTTCTACGACACGAACACTGAAGCTTTCTTT
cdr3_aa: CASSFYDTNTEAFF

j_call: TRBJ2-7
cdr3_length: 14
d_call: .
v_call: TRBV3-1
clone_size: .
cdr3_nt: TGTGCCAGCAGCCAAGTAGATTATCCCCCCGAGCAGTACTTC
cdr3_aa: CASSQVDYPPEQYF

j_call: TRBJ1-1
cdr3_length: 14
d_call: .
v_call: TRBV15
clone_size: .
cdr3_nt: TGTGCCACCAGCAGAGCAGCCGATAACACTGAAGCTTTCTTT
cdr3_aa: CATSRAADNTEAFF

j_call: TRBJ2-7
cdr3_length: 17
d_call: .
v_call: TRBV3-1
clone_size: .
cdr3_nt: TGTGCCAGCAGCCAGACCCTGCGGGACATAGGAGCCTACGAGCAGTACTTC
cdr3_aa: CASSQTLRDIGAYEQYF

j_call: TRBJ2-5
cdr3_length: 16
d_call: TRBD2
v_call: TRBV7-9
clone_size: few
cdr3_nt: TGTGCCAGCAGCTCCTGGACTAGCGGGAGGCAAGAGACCCAGTACTTC
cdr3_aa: CASSSWTSGRQETQYF

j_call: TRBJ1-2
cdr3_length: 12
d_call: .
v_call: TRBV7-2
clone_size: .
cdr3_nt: TGTGCCAGCAGCTTAGAAGGGTGTGGCTGCACCTTC
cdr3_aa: CASSLEGCGCTF

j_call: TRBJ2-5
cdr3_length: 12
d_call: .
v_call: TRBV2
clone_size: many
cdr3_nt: TGTGCCAGCAGTTCTCTAGAAGAGACCCAGTACTTC
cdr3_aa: CASSSLEETQYF

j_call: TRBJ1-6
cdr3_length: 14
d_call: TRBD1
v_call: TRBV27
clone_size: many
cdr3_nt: TGTGCCAGCAGTAGGGGACAGGGAGGTTCACCCCTCCACTTT
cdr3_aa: CASSRGQGGSPLHF

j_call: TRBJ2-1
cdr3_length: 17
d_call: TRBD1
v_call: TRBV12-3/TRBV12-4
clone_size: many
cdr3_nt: TGTGCCAGCAGCCTAGGACAGGGCCCCCTCTCCTACAATGAGCAGTTCTTC
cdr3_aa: CASSLGQGPLSYNEQFF

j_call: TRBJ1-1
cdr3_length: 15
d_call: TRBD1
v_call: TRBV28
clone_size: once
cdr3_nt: TGTGCCAGCAGTTTGAAACAGGGGATGAACACTGAAGCTTTCTTT
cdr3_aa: CASSLKQGMNTEAFF

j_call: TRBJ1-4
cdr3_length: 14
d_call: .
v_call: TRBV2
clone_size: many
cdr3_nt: TGTGCCAGCAGGTCTAGAGAGCTTAATGAAAAACTGTTTTTT
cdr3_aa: CASRSRELNEKLFF

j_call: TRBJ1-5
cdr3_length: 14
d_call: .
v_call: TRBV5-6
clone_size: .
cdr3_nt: TGTGCCAGCAGCGTGACAACGAGCAATCAGCCCCAGCATTTT
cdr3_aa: CASSVTTSNQPQHF

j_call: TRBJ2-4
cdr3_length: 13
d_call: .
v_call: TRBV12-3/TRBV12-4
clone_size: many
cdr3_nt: TGTGCCAGCATCCAGGGAGGAACAAACATTCAGTACTTC
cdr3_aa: CASIQGGTNIQYF

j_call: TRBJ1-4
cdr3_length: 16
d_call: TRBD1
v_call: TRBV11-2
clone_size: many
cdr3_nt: TGTGCCAGCAGCGTCCGGGACAGGGGGCCTAATGAAAAACTGTTTTTT
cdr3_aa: CASSVRDRGPNEKLFF

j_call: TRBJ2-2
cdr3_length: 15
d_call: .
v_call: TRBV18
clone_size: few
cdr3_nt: TGTGCCAGCCCCCTTGGAAACCCGAACACCGGGGAGCTGTTTTTT
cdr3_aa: CASPLGNPNTGELFF

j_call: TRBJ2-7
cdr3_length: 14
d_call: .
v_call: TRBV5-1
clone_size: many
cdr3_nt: TGCGCCAGCAGCTTGGCCGAAGGAGGGTACGAGCAGTACTTC
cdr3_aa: CASSLAEGGYEQYF

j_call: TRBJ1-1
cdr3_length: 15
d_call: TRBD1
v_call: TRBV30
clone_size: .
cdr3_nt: TGTGCCTGTCCTGGGACAGATGCCCTGAACACTGAAGCTTTCTTT
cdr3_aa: CACPGTDALNTEAFF

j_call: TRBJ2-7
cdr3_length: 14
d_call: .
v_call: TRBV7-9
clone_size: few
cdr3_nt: TGTGCCAGCAGCTTATCAGGGGAGGCCTACGAGCAGTACTTC
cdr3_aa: CASSLSGEAYEQYF

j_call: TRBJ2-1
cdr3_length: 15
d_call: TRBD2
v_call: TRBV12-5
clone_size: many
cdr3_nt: TGTGCTAGTGTTCTAGCGGGAGGGCCGAACAATGAGCAGTTCTTC
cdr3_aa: CASVLAGGPNNEQFF

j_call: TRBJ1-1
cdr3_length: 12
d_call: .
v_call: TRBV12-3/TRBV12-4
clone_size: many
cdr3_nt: TGTGCCAGCCGTGCGGAAGAAGAACGGGCTTTCTTT
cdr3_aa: CASRAEEERAFF

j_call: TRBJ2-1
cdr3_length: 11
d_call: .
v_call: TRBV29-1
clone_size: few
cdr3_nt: TGCAGCGTTGATGGGCGATCTGAGCAGTTCTTC
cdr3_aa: CSVDGRSEQFF

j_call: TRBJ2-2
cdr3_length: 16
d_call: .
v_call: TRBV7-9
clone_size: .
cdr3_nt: TGTGCCAGCACCCCGGACTGGGGGGAGAGGACCGGGGAGCTGTTTTTT
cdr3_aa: CASTPDWGERTGELFF

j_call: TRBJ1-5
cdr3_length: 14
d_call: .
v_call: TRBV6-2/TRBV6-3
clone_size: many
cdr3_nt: TGTGCCAGCAGCCAACCCCAAGGGTTCGGGCCCCAGCATTTT
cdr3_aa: CASSQPQGFGPQHF

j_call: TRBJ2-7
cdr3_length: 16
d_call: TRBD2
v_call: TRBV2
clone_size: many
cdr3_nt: TGTGCCAGCAATCTCCAGCTAGCGGGAGAGACATACGAGCAGTACTTC
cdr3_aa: CASNLQLAGETYEQYF

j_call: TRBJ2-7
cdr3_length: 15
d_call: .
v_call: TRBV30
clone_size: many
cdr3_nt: TGTGCCTGGAGTGCATTTACCGGGACAAGCTACGAGCAGTACTTC
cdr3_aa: CAWSAFTGTSYEQYF

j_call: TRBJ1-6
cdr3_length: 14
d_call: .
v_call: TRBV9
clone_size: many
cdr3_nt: TGTGCCAGCAGCCAGGGTAGGGCCGCTTCACCCCTCCACTTT
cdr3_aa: CASSQGRAASPLHF

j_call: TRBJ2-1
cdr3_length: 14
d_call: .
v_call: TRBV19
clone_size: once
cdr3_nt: TGTGCCAGTAGTGCGGCATTGTCCTACAATGAGCAGTTCTTC
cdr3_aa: CASSAALSYNEQFF

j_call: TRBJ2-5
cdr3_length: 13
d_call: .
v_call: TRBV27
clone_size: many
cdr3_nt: TGTGCCAGCAGACCCCTGGGGAGTGAGACCCAGTACTTC
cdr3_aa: CASRPLGSETQYF

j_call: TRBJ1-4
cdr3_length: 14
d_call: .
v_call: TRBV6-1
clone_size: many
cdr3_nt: TGTGCCAGCAGACCACAGGAGTATAATGAAAAACTGTTTTTT
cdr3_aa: CASRPQEYNEKLFF

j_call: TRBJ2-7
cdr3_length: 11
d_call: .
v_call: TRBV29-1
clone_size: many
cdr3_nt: TGCAGCGTTGAAAGAAACTACGAGCAGTACTTC
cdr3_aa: CSVERNYEQYF

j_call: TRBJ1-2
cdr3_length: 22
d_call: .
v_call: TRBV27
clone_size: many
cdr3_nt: TGTGCCAGCAGTTTAAGATTCTCCGCGGGGGCGATTTATACGGGGTATAACTATGGCTACACCTTC
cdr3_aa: CASSLRFSAGAIYTGYNYGYTF

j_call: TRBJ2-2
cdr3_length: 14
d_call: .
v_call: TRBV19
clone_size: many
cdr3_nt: TGTGCCAGTCAGACGGGCTCGAACACCGGGGAGCTGTTTTTT
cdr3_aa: CASQTGSNTGELFF

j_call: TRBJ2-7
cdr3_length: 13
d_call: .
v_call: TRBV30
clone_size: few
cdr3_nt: TGTGCCTGGAGGTCCGGGAGCAGGTACGAGCAGTACTTC
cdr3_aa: CAWRSGSRYEQYF

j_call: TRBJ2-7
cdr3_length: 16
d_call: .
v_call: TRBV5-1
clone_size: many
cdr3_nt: TGCGCCAGCAGCTTGGAGGGAGAAGTGGGCTCCTACGAGCAGTACTTC
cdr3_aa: CASSLEGEVGSYEQYF

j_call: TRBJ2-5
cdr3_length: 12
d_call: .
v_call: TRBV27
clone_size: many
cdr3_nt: TGTGCCAGCCGGCCGTTTACTGGGACCCAGTACTTC
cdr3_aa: CASRPFTGTQYF

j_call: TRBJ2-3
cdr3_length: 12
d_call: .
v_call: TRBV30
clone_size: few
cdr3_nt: TGTGCCTGGAGGCGGGACTCCGATACGCAGTATTTT
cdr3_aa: CAWRRDSDTQYF

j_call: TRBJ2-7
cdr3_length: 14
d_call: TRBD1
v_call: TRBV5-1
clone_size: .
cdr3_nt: TGCGCCAGCAGCTTCTTGGGGACAGGGGACGAGCAGTACTTC
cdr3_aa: CASSFLGTGDEQYF

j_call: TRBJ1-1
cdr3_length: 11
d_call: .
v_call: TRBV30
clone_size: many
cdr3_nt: TGTGCCTGGAGTAAAGGCACTGAAGCTTTCTTT
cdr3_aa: CAWSKGTEAFF

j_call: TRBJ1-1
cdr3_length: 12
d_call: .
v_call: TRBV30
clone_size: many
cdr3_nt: TGTGCCCGAGGGGTTATAGGCGCTGAAGCTTTCTTT
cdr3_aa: CARGVIGAEAFF

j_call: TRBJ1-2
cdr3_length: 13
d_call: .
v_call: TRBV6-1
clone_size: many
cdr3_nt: TGTGCCAGCAACAAATTGGGCGAGTATGGCTACACCTTC
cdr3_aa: CASNKLGEYGYTF

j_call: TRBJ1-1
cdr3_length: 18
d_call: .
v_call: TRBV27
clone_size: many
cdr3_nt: TGTGCCAGCAGTCCGGGGGGATGGGACAACGGCATGAACACTGAAGCTTTCTTT
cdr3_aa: CASSPGGWDNGMNTEAFF

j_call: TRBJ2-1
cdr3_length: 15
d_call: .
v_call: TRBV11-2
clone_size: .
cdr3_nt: TGTGCCAGCAGCTTAAATGCAGGAATCCACAATGAGCAGTTCTTC
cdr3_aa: CASSLNAGIHNEQFF

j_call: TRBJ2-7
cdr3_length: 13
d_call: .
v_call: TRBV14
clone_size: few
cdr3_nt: TGTGCCAGCAGCCGTATCGGGACCTACGAGCAGTACTTC
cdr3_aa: CASSRIGTYEQYF

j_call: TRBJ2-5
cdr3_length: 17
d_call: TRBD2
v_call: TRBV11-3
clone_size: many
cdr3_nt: TGTGCCAGCAGCTCCCCCCGGGGGGTCGGGAGCCAAGAGACCCAGTACTTC
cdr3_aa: CASSSPRGVGSQETQYF

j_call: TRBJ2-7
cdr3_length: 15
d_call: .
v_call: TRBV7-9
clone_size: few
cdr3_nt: TGTGCCAGCAGCTTACAGGGGCACTCGGCATACGAGCAGTACTTC
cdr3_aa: CASSLQGHSAYEQYF

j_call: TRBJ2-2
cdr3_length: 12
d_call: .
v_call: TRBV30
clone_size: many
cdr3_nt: TGTGCCTGGAGTTCCCAGCCCGGGGAGCTGTTTTTT
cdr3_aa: CAWSSQPGELFF

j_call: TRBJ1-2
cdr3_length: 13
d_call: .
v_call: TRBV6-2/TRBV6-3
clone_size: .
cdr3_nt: TGTGCCAGCGGACGGGGGGGAATCTCTGGCTACACCTTC
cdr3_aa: CASGRGGISGYTF

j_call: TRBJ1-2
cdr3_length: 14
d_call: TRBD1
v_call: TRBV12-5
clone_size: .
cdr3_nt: TGTGCTAGTGGTCCCGGGACAGGGAACTATGGCTACACCTTC
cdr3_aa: CASGPGTGNYGYTF

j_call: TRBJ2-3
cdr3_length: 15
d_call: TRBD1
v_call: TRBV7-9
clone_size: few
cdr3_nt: TGTGCCAGCAGACGGACAGGGGGCGGCTCAGATACGCAGTATTTT
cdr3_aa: CASRRTGGGSDTQYF